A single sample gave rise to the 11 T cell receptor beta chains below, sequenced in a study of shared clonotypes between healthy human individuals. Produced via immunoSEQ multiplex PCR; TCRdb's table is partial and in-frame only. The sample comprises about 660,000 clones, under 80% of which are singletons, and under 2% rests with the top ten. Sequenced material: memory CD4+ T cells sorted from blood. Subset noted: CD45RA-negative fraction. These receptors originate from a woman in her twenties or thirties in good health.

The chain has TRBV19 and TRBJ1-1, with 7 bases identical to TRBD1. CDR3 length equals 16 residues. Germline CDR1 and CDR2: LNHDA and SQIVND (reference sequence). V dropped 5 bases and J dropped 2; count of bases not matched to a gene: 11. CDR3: CASSSSTGTFNTEAFF. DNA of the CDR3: TGTGCCAGTAGTTCTTCGACAGGGACTTTTAACACTGAAGCTTTCTTT.

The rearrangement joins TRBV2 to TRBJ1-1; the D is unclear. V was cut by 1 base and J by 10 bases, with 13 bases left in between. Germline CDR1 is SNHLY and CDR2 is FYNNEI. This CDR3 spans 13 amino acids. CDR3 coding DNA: TGTGCCAGCAGTGAAGAGCCCCATGTGAGAGCTTTCTTT. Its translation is CASSEEPHVRAFF.

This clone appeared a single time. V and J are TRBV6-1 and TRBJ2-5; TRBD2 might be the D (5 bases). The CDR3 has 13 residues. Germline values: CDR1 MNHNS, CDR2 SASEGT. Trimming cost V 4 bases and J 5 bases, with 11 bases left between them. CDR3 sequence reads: CASSVRGLETQYF. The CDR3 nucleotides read TGTGCCAGCAGTGTTCGAGGGTTGGAGACCCAGTACTTC.

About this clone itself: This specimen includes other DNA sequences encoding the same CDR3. The CDR3 coding sequence is TGTGCCAGCAGCCAAGAAAACACAGATACGCAGTATTTT. It yields the protein CASSQENTDTQYF. The chain joins TRBV4-2 to TRBJ2-3; D unresolved. This CDR3 has 13 amino acids. CDR1 is LGHNA, CDR2 YNFKEQ, per germline. Trimming removed 0 bases at V and 2 bases at J, with 3 bases between.

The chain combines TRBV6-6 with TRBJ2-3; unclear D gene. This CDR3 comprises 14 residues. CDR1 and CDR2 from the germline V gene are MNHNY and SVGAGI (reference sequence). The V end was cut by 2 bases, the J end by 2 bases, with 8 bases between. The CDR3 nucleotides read TGTGCCAGCAGTTACAGTCGCGACACAGATACGCAGTATTTT. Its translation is CASSYSRDTDTQYF.

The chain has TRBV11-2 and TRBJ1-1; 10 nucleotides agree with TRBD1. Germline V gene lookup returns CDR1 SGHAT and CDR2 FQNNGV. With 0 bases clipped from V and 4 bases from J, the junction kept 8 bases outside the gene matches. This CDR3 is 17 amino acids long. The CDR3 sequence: CASSLDLSGTGATEAFF. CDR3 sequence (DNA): TGTGCCAGCAGCTTAGATTTGTCCGGGACAGGGGCCACTGAAGCTTTCTTT.

The CDR3 nucleotides read TGTGCCAGCAGGACCCAACAGGGCCTAAATCAGCCCCAGCATTTT. As protein: CASRTQQGLNQPQHF. V usage is TRBV28 and J usage is TRBJ1-5; perhaps TRBD1 as D (6 bases). CDR1 is MDHEN, CDR2 SYDVKM, per germline. The CDR3 covers 15 residues. Trimming left V 6 bases short and J 4 bases short, with 16 bases between. Using reference TRBV28 and TRBJ1-5 for the parts outside the CDR3, the full variable domain is DVKVTQSSRYLVKRTGEKVFLECVQDMDHENMFWYRQDPGLGLRLIYFSYDVKMKEKGDIPEGYSVSREKKERFSLILESASTNQTSMYLCASRTQQGLNQPQHFGDGTRLSIL.

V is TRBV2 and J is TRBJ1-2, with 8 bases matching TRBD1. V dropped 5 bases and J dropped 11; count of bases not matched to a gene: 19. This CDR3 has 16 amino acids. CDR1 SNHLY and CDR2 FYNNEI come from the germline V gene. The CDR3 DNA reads TGTGCCAGCAGTCCGGTGGGACAGGTCTCCCTCGGAGGATACACCTTC. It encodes CASSPVGQVSLGGYTF.

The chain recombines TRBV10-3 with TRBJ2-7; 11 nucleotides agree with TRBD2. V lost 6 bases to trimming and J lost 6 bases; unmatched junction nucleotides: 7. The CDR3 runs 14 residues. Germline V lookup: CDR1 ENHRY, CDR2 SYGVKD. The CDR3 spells CAISPGTSGSEQYF. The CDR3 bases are TGTGCCATCAGCCCCGGGACTAGCGGTAGCGAGCAGTACTTC.

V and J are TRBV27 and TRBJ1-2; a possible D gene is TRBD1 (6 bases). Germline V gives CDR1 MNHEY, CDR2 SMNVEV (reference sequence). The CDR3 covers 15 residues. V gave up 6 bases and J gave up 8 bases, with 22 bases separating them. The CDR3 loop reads CASSSPLGGHRGYTF. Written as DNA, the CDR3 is TGTGCCAGCAGCTCCCCCTTGGGGGGGCATAGGGGCTACACCTTC.

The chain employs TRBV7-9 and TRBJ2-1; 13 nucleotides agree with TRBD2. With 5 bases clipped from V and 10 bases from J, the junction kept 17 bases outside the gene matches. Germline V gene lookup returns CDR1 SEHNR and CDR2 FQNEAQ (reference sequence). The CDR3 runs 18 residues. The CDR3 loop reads CASSPKNPLAGGPGEQFF. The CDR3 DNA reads TGTGCCAGCAGCCCCAAGAACCCACTAGCGGGAGGGCCTGGGGAGCAGTTCTTC.